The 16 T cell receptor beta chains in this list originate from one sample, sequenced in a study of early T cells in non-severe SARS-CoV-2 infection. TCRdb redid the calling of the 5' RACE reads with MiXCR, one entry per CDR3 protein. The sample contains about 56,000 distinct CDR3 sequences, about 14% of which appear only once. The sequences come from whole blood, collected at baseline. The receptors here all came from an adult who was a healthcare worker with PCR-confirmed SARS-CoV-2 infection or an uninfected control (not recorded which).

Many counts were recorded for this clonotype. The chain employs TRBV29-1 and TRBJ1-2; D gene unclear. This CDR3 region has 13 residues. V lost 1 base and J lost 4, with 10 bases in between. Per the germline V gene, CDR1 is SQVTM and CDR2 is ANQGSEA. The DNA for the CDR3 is TGCAGCGTTGAAGGAACAGATCTCTATGGCTACACCTTC. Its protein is CSVEGTDLYGYTF.

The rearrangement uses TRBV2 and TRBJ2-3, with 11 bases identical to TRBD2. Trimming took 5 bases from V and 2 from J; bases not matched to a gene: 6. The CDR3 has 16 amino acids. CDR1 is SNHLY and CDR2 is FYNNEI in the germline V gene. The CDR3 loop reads CASSPPGLADTDTQYF. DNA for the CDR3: TGTGCCAGCAGTCCGCCGGGACTAGCGGACACAGATACGCAGTATTTT.

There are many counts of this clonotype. CDR3 sequence (DNA): TGTGCCATCAGTGAGCGTGCCGGGACCGCCTCCTACAATGAGCAGTTCTTC. It encodes CAISERAGTASYNEQFF. The V gene is TRBV10-3, the J gene TRBJ2-1, with D possibly being TRBD1 or TRBD2 (5 bases each). The germline CDR1 and CDR2 sequences are ENHRY and SYGVKD. The CDR3 is 17 residues long. V lost 2 bases and J lost 0, with 14 bases in between.

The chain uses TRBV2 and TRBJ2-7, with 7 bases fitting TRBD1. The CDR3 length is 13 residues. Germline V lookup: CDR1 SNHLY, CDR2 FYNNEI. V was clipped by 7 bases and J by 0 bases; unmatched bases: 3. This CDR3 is CASKRDSSYEQYF. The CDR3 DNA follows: TGTGCCAGCAAGAGGGACAGCTCCTACGAGCAGTACTTC.

The CDR3 loop is CASSKVYYEQYF. The CDR3 coding sequence is TGTGCCAGCAGTAAAGTCTACTACGAGCAGTACTTC. The chain has TRBV12-3 or TRBV12-4 and TRBJ2-7; D call uncertain. The CDR3 consists of 12 residues. Trimming pared 5 bases from V and 3 bases from J, leaving 8 bases between.

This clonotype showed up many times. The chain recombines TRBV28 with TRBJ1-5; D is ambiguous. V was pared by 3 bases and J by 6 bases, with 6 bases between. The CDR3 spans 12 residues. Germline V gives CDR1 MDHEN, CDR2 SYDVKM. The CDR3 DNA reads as TGTGCCAGCAGTTTGTCACTTCAGCCCCAGCATTTT. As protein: CASSLSLQPQHF.

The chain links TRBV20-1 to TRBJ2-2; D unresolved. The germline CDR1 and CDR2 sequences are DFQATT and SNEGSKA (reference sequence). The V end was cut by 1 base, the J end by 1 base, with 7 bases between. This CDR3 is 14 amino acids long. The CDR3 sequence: CSARAQRNTGELFF. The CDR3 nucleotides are TGCAGTGCTAGAGCACAAAGGAACACCGGGGAGCTGTTTTTT.

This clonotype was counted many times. The CDR3 loop reads CASSAGTGFSGELFF. CDR3 DNA sequence: TGTGCCAGCAGCGCAGGGACAGGGTTCTCCGGGGAGCTGTTTTTT. J is TRBJ2-2 and V is TRBV7-8, with TRBD1 matching 9 bases. The length of the CDR3 is 15 residues. V shed 5 bases and J 6 bases; nucleotides not matched to a gene: 7. Per the germline V gene, CDR1 is SGHVS and CDR2 is FQNEAQ.

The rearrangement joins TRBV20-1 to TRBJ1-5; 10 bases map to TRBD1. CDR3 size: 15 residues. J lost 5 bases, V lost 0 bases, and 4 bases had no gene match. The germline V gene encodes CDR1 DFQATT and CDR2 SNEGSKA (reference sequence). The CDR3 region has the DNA TGCAGTGCTAGAGATACGACAGGGGGCGATCAGCCCCAGCATTTT. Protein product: CSARDTTGGDQPQHF.

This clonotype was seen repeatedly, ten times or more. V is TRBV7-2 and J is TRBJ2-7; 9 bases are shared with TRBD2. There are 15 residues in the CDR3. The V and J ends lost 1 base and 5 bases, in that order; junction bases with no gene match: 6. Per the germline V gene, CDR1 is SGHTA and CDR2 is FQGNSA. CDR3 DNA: TGTGCCAGCAGCTTAGGTGGCAGCGGGAGGAACGAGCAGTACTTC. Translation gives CASSLGGSGRNEQYF.

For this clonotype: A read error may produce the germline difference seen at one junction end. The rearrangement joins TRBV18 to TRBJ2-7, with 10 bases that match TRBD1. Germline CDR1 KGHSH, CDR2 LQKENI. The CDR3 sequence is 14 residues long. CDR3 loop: CASSQDRGPYEQYF. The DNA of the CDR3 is TGTGCCAGCTCACAAGACAGGGGGCCCTATGAGCAGTACTTC.

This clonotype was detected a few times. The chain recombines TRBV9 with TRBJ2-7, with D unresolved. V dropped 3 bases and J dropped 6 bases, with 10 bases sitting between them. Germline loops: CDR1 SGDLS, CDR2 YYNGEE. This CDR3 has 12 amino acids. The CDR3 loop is CASSGLDGEQYF. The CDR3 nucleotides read TGTGCCAGCAGCGGCCTTGACGGCGAGCAGTACTTC.

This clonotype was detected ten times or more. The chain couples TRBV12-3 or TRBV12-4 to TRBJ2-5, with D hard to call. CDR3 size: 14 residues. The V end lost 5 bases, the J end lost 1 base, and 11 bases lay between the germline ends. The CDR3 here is CASSGSILQETQYF. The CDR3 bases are TGTGCCAGCAGTGGTAGCATCCTCCAAGAGACCCAGTACTTC.

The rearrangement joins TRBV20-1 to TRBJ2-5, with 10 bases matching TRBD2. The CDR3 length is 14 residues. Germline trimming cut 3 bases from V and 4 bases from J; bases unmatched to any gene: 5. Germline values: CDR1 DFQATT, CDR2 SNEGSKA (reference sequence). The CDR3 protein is CSASELAGRETQYF. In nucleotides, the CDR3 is TGCAGTGCTAGCGAACTAGCGGGGAGAGAGACCCAGTACTTC.

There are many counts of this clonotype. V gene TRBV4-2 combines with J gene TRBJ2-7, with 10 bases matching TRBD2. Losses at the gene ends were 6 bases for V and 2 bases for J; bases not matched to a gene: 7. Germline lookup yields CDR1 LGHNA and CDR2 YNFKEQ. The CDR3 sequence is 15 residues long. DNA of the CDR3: TGTGCCAGCAGTCAAAGAGCGGGAGGGCCCTACGAGCAGTACTTC. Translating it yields CASSQRAGGPYEQYF.

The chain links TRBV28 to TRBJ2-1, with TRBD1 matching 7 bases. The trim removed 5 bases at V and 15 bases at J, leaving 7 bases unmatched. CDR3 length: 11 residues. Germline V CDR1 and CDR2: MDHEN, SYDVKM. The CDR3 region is CASSPTGLPFF. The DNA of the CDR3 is TGTGCCAGCAGTCCGACAGGGTTGCCGTTCTTC.